This T cell receptor (beta chain) was recovered during a study of a mutant IDH1 vaccine in newly diagnosed glioma listed by TCRdb under 2021. At the level of the whole study: Patients were given eight vaccinations, in weeks 1, 3, 5, 7, 11, 15, 19 and 23, which matched visits V03 through V10. Vaccination was initiated 4-6 weeks after radiotherapy alone, or concurrently with temozolomide cycles in the chemotherapy-containing groups. Of the 25 to 40 patients who were treated, around 62% were male and around 40% were female, and the mean age was about 37 years. Prior to enrollment, standard therapy consisting of radiotherapy alone, temozolomide alone, or radiochemotherapy with temozolomide had been administered to patients, with the combination being received by most patients. Peripheral blood was drawn at six visits: V03 (baseline), V05, V07, V10, V12 and V13. For exploratory analyses, longitudinal TCRB deep sequencing was carried out in roughly 25 treated patients wherever samples were available. Here is what the overall study found, with its caveats: It was noted by the authors that analyses of patient blood samples could not be reproduced owing to sample limitations. Across multiple MHC alleles, vaccine-induced immune responses were seen in more than 80% of patients. Pseudoprogression seemed to be unrelated to changes in the top peripheral T cell clonotypes found by TCRB sequencing. Availability determined which PBMC samples were chosen for TCRB deep sequencing.

The germline V gene encodes CDR1 GTSNPN and CDR2 SVGIG (reference sequence). V loses 2 bases of germline sequence and J loses 5 bases, and the interval between the two ends is 10 bases. Measured from the cysteine to the phenylalanine, the CDR3 is 12 residues long. Only CDR3 DNA is held: 36 bases, read in frame from base 1. A note on this clone: The antigen it recognizes is unknown. The sample holds no much larger clone one base away, and base qualities are not on file.

What the time point label conveys for this sample: week 11, during vaccination. Every vaccine dose consisted of 300 ug of a 20-mer mutant IDH1 peptide in Montanide, administered subcutaneously together with topical imiquimod. The donors had newly diagnosed IDH1-mutant astrocytomas of WHO grade 3 or 4 that showed loss of nuclear ATRX. The samples were drawn from NOA16, a multicentre, single-arm, open-label phase I trial in Germany that tested a mutant IDH1 peptide vaccine in humans for the first time. Genomic DNA for TCRB sequencing was extracted from EDTA blood using the DNeasy Blood and Tissue Kit. Receptor amplification or capture employed the immunoSEQ multiplex PCR assay. Rearranged TCR beta chain sequences were amplified with the hsTCRB Kit following the manufacturer's protocol. Sequencing of TCRB libraries was carried out on an Illumina MiSeq. Turning to the authors' computational methods: Demultiplexing, trimming and gene mapping were performed with the kit vendor's proprietary platform. TCRdb mirrors the immuneACCESS table, restricted to in-frame sequences. Some clones are absent from its copies; in checked studies, under half trace to an unresolved V gene, and the reason for the others is unknown. The V and J calls and clone size were taken over from that table, and D and trimming were inferred from the DNA. Here the sample has fewer than 35,000 clones; nearly 90% occur a single time. The top ten hold around 20% of the sample.

The rearranged segments are TRBV30 and TRBJ2-7, with the D gene uncertain. This sequence was found in a man aged 18 to 30 with glioma. The sequencing here drew on PBMCs, taken from a glioma patient whose treatment included an IDH1 peptide vaccine. The DNA is TGTGCCTGGAGTCGTTTAGAGGACGAGCAGTACTTC. The translation is CAWSRLEDEQYF.